A selection of T cell receptor beta chains follows, all from one sample in a study of T cell responses to AZD1222 COVID-19 vaccine. The data were produced by immunoSEQ multiplex PCR, yet TCRdb's version contains in-frame clones alone and is incomplete. The sample holds about 78,000 clones, approximately 90% seen once. The input for sequencing was peripheral blood, taken 28 days after the second AZD1222 dose. All receptors come from an adult who received the AZD1222 COVID-19 vaccine. Both conserved end residues are part of each CDR3. D genes are given only for firm matches. Only part of the rows carry a size: once, few, many, or a class if the clone is expanded.

clone_size	v_call	j_call	cdr3_length	d_call	cdr3_nt	cdr3_aa
once	TRBV7-8	TRBJ1-4	16	TRBD1	TGTGCCAGCAGCTCCCACAGGGGGCCGGCTTACGAAAAACTGTTTTTT	CASSSHRGPAYEKLFF
.	TRBV7-9	TRBJ2-5	15	.	TGTGCCAGCAGCTTATTCCAGAACCCCCAAGAGACCCAGTACTTC	CASSLFQNPQETQYF
.	TRBV1	TRBJ2-2	12	.	TGCACCAGCAGCCACGGTAGCGGGGAGCTGTTTTTT	CTSSHGSGELFF
.	TRBV7-9	TRBJ1-1	12	.	TGTGCCAGCAGCTTGAAACCGAATGAAGCTTTCTTT	CASSLKPNEAFF
once	TRBV5-1	TRBJ1-1	14	.	TGCGCCAGCAGCGTCTACAGGCTGGACACTGAAGCTTTCTTT	CASSVYRLDTEAFF
.	TRBV5-5	TRBJ2-1	14	.	TGTGCCACCACGGAGGCCCCCTCCTACAATGAGCAGTTCTTC	CATTEAPSYNEQFF
.	TRBV24-1	TRBJ2-3	16	.	TGTGCCACCAGTGATTTTGTGACGGGGTCGACAGATACGCAGTATTTT	CATSDFVTGSTDTQYF
.	TRBV6-5	TRBJ1-1	15	TRBD1	TGTGCCAGCAGTTACACGACAGGGGCTCACACTGAAGCTTTCTTT	CASSYTTGAHTEAFF
.	TRBV12-3/TRBV12-4	TRBJ1-2	13	.	TGTGCCAGCAGTTTGGGGGTATTCTATGGCTACACCTTC	CASSLGVFYGYTF
.	TRBV27	TRBJ1-4	14	.	TGTGCCAGCAGTTTGGCACAGTATAATGAAAAACTGTTTTTT	CASSLAQYNEKLFF
.	TRBV27	TRBJ2-7	16	.	TGTGCCAGCAGTTCAATGCAGGGGACGAGCTCCTACGAGCAGTACTTC	CASSSMQGTSSYEQYF
once	TRBV6-1	TRBJ1-5	14	TRBD1	TGTGCCAGCAGTGAGTCAGGGGGAAATCAGCCCCAGCATTTT	CASSESGGNQPQHF
once	TRBV6-5	TRBJ1-2	12	.	TGTGCCAGCAGGTGGGAAGGGGTTGGCTACACCTTC	CASRWEGVGYTF
.	TRBV30	TRBJ1-3	13	.	TGTGCCTGGAACGACAATCCTGGAAACACCATATATTTT	CAWNDNPGNTIYF
.	TRBV5-1	TRBJ2-6	14	.	TGCGCCAGCACCCTACAAGCTGGGGCCAACGTCCTGACTTTC	CASTLQAGANVLTF
.	TRBV5-1	TRBJ2-7	12	TRBD1	TGCGCCAGCTGGGGACAGTCCTACGAGCAGTACTTC	CASWGQSYEQYF
.	TRBV6-1	TRBJ2-7	15	.	TGTGCCAGCAGTGAACGGACCCGGCTCCACTACGAGCAGTACTTC	CASSERTRLHYEQYF
.	TRBV10-3	TRBJ1-4	13	TRBD1	TGTGCCAGCGGACAGGGGGCAAATGAAAAACTGTTTTTT	CASGQGANEKLFF
.	TRBV30	TRBJ1-6	15	.	TGTGCCTGGAGTTCGGGAGGGGACTATAATTCACCCCTCCACTTT	CAWSSGGDYNSPLHF
few	TRBV11-2	TRBJ1-4	15	.	TGTGCCAGCAGCTTTAGGGGGAGGGGAGATGAAAAACTGTTTTTT	CASSFRGRGDEKLFF
once	TRBV7-8	TRBJ1-2	16	TRBD1	TGTGCCAGCAGCTCGGGTCCGGGACAGGGTAACTATGGCTACACCTTC	CASSSGPGQGNYGYTF
.	TRBV7-2	TRBJ2-3	11	TRBD2	TGTGCCAGCAAGGGAGGGGATACGCAGTATTTT	CASKGGDTQYF
.	TRBV20-1	TRBJ1-2	12	.	TGCAGTGCTAGTGGTTTCCAGACGGGCTACACCTTC	CSASGFQTGYTF
.	TRBV7-2	TRBJ2-7	13	.	TGTGCCAGCAGCTCAGGGACACATTACGAGCAGTACTTC	CASSSGTHYEQYF
.	TRBV6-5	TRBJ1-1	14	TRBD1	TGTGCCAGCACCGAAGGGGGCGGAAGTTGGGGAGCTTTCTTT	CASTEGGGSWGAFF
.	TRBV6-5	TRBJ1-2	13	.	TGTGCCAGCAGCCCCGCCGGGCGGGTAGGCTACACCTTC	CASSPAGRVGYTF
.	TRBV18	TRBJ2-5	12	.	TGTGCCAGCTCAGCCAACCAAGAGACCCAGTACTTC	CASSANQETQYF
.	TRBV27	TRBJ1-2	13	.	TGTGCCAGCAGTTACTCAGGGGTCGGTGGCTACACCTTC	CASSYSGVGGYTF
.	TRBV3-1/TRBV3-2	TRBJ2-2	13	.	TGTGCCAGCAGCCCAGAGGAGGCCGGGGAGCTGTTTTTT	CASSPEEAGELFF
.	TRBV19	TRBJ1-5	17	.	TGTGCCAGTAGTATAGATTTCAAGGGGCTTTCCGGTCAGCCCCAGCATTTT	CASSIDFKGLSGQPQHF
.	TRBV7-3	TRBJ2-3	15	TRBD2	TGTGCCAGCAGCTTAATCGGGGGGGCCGTAGATACGCAGTATTTT	CASSLIGGAVDTQYF
.	TRBV7-8	TRBJ1-1	13	.	TGTGCCAGCAGCTTAAGAAGGAACACTGAAGCTTTCTTT	CASSLRRNTEAFF
.	TRBV7-8	TRBJ2-3	17	.	TGTGCCAGCAGCTTAGGACGGAAAGCTATTGGCACAGATACGCAGTATTTT	CASSLGRKAIGTDTQYF
.	TRBV29-1	TRBJ2-7	11	.	TGCAGCGTTGGGAACTCCTACGAGCAGTACTTC	CSVGNSYEQYF
.	TRBV19	TRBJ2-7	17	.	TGTGCCAGTAGTATCCCTCGAGAGAGGCCCGGGCAATACGAGCAGTACTTC	CASSIPRERPGQYEQYF